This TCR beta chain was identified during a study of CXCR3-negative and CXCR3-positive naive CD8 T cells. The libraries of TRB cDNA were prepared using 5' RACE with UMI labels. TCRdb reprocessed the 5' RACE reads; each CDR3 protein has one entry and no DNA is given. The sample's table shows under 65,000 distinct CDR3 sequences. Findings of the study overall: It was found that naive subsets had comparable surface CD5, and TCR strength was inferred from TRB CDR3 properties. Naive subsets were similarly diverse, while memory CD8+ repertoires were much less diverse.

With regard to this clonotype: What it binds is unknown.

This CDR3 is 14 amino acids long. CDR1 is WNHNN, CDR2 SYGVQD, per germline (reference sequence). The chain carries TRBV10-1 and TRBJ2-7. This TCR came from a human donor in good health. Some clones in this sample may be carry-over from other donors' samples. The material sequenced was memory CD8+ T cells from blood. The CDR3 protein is CASSPKGLLYEQYF.